This T cell receptor beta chain was captured by sequencing in a study of blood T cell repertoires in COVID-19. Whole-study context: Nucleic acid was either cDNA or gDNA, and it came from T cells, B-cell-depleted T cells, or PBMCs.

Trimming cost V 2 bases and J 4 bases, with 11 bases left between them. This CDR3 region has 14 residues. The germline V gene has CDR1 SGHRS and CDR2 YFSETQ. Authors' data handling: How many nucleated cells were present was estimated from reference gene primer amplification. Clones were sequenced by immunoSEQ multiplex PCR, and TCRdb holds only the in-frame ones, with some missing. The DNA was the basis for D and trimming; V, J and clone size are from that table. Here the sample spans some 200,000 clones, more than 85% being singletons. This clonotype was obtained from a woman of 80 years or more in a cohort sampled during active or convalescent COVID-19. Sequencing was carried out using peripheral blood. The gene calls are TRBV5-1 and TRBJ2-3; tentative D call: TRBD2 (6 bases). The CDR3 is CASSFRTGADTQYF. The CDR3 nucleotides read TGCGCCAGCAGCTTTAGGACGGGGGCAGATACGCAGTATTTT.